Shown below are 28 T cell receptor beta chains from a single sample sequenced in a study of OX40 agonist ivuxolimab in advanced cancers. The method was immunoSEQ multiplex PCR; TCRdb's version includes in-frame clones alone and lacks a portion of them. The sample lists 90,000 to 130,000 clones, less than 95% occurring once. Sample: CD4+ or CD8+ T cells sorted from blood, taken in a trial of the OX40 agonist ivuxolimab. Receptors originate from an adult with an advanced solid tumor such as melanoma, head and neck, liver or kidney cancer.

This chain connects TRBV19 to TRBJ2-5; the D call may be TRBD1 or TRBD2 (5 bases each). This CDR3 is built from 14 residues. Trimming shortened V by 1 base and J by 2 bases, and 8 bases separated the two germline ends. Germline loops: CDR1 LNHDA, CDR2 SQIVND (reference sequence). The CDR3 is CASSIGDAQETQYF. CDR3 in DNA: TGTGCCAGTAGTATAGGGGACGCACAAGAGACCCAGTACTTC.

The chain recombines TRBV30 with TRBJ2-5, with 7 positions matching TRBD2. The CDR3 totals 14 residues. V shed 7 bases and J 1 base; nucleotides not matched to a gene: 9. Germline CDR1 is GTSNPN and CDR2 is SVGIG (reference sequence). This CDR3 is CASRQRGAQETQYF. The DNA for the CDR3 is TGTGCCTCCCGGCAGCGGGGAGCCCAAGAGACCCAGTACTTC.

CDR3 amino acids: CAAGRGTGWTEAFF. The CDR3 bases are TGTGCCGCAGGACGGGGGACAGGGTGGACTGAAGCTTTCTTT. This sequence joins TRBV13 and TRBJ1-1; TRBD1 matches 9 bases. This CDR3 comprises 14 residues. Germline V gene data show CDR1 as PRHDT and CDR2 as FYEKMQ (reference sequence). J lost 5 bases, V lost 11 bases, and 12 bases had no gene match.

The V call is TRBV7-8, the J call TRBJ2-6; D call uncertain. V was cut by 5 bases and J by 5 bases, with 16 bases left in between. The CDR3 is 16 amino acids. Germline V gene lookup returns CDR1 SGHVS and CDR2 FQNEAQ. The CDR3 region is CASSGSPQSRANVLTF. CDR3 coding DNA: TGTGCCAGCAGCGGCAGCCCACAAAGTCGGGCCAACGTCCTGACTTTC.

This rearrangement joins TRBV11-2 to TRBJ2-7, with D possibly called TRBD1 or TRBD2 (6 bases each). The CDR3 has 15 residues. Between the trimmed V and J ends, which lost 4 bases and 5 bases, there was a span of 18 bases. The germline CDR1 and CDR2 sequences are SGHAT and FQNNGV. In DNA, the CDR3 is TGTGCCAGCAGCTCCTGGAGGGGGAATAAGGACGAGCAGTACTTC. Protein: CASSSWRGNKDEQYF.

This rearrangement joins TRBV10-3 to TRBJ1-1; a weak D match, TRBD1 (5 bases). Germline-derived CDR1 and CDR2 are ENHRY and SYGVKD. The CDR3 contains 15 residues. The germline V and J ends were trimmed by 4 bases and 3 bases, with 15 bases remaining between them. The chain's CDR3 is CAISGPHGADTEAFF. The CDR3 region has the DNA TGTGCCATCAGTGGCCCCCACGGGGCCGACACTGAAGCTTTCTTT.

The V and J genes are TRBV9 and TRBJ2-3; D possibly uses TRBD1 or TRBD2 (6 bases each). The length of the CDR3 is 16 residues. The germline V and J ends were trimmed by 3 bases and 0 bases, with 14 bases remaining between them. Germline-derived CDR1 and CDR2 are SGDLS and YYNGEE. CDR3 nucleotides: TGTGCCAGCAGCGACTACGGGGGCCCTAGCACAGATACGCAGTATTTT. It yields the protein CASSDYGGPSTDTQYF.

The chain combines TRBV6-6 with TRBJ1-2; D may be TRBD1 (6 bases). CDR1 and CDR2 (germline): MNHNY, SVGAGI (reference sequence). The ends were cut back, 7 bases at V and 6 bases at J, with 21 bases in the middle. This CDR3 comprises 15 residues. CDR3 residues: CASTLDGIGGNGYTF. The CDR3 coding sequence is TGTGCCAGCACCCTAGACGGGATAGGGGGTAATGGCTACACCTTC.

V is TRBV18 and J is TRBJ1-1; D unresolved. Trimming removed 1 base at V and 4 bases at J, with 13 bases between. This CDR3 contains 15 residues. Looked up from germline, CDR1 is KGHSH and CDR2 is LQKENI. CDR3 sequence (DNA): TGTGCCAGCTCACCACGGTCCGGGTATGGCACTGAAGCTTTCTTT. It translates to CASSPRSGYGTEAFF. Complete variable domain (other parts from reference TRBV18 and TRBJ1-1): NAGVMQNPRHLVRRRGQEARLRCSPMKGHSHVYWYRQLPEEGLKFMVYLQKENIIDESGMPKERFSAEFPKEGPSILRIQQVVRGDSAAYFCASSPRSGYGTEAFFGQGTRLTVV.

V and J are TRBV6-1 and TRBJ2-3; D not certain. V lost 8 bases to trimming and J lost 1 base, with 16 bases between them. The CDR3 has 15 residues. Germline loops: CDR1 MNHNS, CDR2 SASEGT. The CDR3 spells CASSIADGRTDTQYF. Written as DNA, the CDR3 is TGTGCCAGCTCAATAGCCGACGGGCGCACAGATACGCAGTATTTT.

V and J are TRBV5-6 and TRBJ1-5; D ambiguous. Per germline, CDR1 SGHDT and CDR2 YYEEEE. V lost 0 bases, J lost 6 bases, and 7 bases lay in between. The CDR3 length is 13 residues. CDR3 in amino acids: CASSLGYSQPQHF. The CDR3 DNA is TGTGCCAGCAGCTTGGGATATAGTCAGCCCCAGCATTTT.

This chain links TRBV7-3 with TRBJ2-4; a possible D gene is TRBD1 (5 bases). The CDR3 has 13 amino acids. CDR1 and CDR2 (germline): SGHTA, FQGTGA. V gave up 2 bases and J gave up 8 bases, with 10 bases separating them. CDR3 sequence: CASSLVGADIQYF. CDR3 DNA sequence: TGTGCCAGCAGCTTAGTTGGGGCCGACATTCAGTACTTC. The whole variable domain, filled in from reference TRBV7-3 and TRBJ2-4, reads GAGVSQTPSNKVTEKGKYVELRCDPISGHTALYWYRQSLGQGPEFLIYFQGTGAADDSGLPNDRFFAVRPEGSVSTLKIQRTERGDSAVYLCASSLVGADIQYFGAGTRLSVL.

This chain joins TRBV11-3 and TRBJ2-7; 7 bases fit TRBD1. The CDR3 totals 14 residues. Germline CDR1 reads SGHNT; CDR2 reads YENEEA. With 5 bases clipped from V and 4 bases from J, the junction kept 8 bases outside the gene matches. The CDR3 DNA sequence: TGTGCCAGCAGCACCCGGAAGGGGGCTTACGAGCAGTACTTC. This sequence encodes CASSTRKGAYEQYF.

CDR3 residues: CASSPSRREKSTDTQYF. CDR3 nucleotide sequence: TGTGCCAGCTCACCATCAAGGCGGGAGAAGAGCACAGATACGCAGTATTTT. V gene TRBV18 combines with J gene TRBJ2-3; TRBD2 agrees at 7 bases. CDR3 length equals 17 residues. V gave up 2 bases and J gave up 0 bases; unmatched junction bases: 8. Germline V gene data show CDR1 as KGHSH and CDR2 as LQKENI.

V usage is TRBV6-6 and J usage is TRBJ1-2; a possible D gene is TRBD1 (5 bases). Deletions cut 6 bases from V and 6 bases from J, with 20 bases between. Germline V CDR1 and CDR2: MNHNY, SVGAGI (reference sequence). This CDR3 has 15 residues. CDR3 amino acids: CASSPGGIANNGYTF. The CDR3 DNA is TGTGCCAGCAGCCCCGGGGGAATTGCGAACAATGGCTACACCTTC.

The chain recombines TRBV2 with TRBJ1-1; D is ambiguous. Germline CDR1 reads SNHLY; CDR2 reads FYNNEI. The CDR3 runs to 11 residues. V lost 8 bases and J 3 bases, leaving 7 bases between the germline ends. The DNA of the CDR3 is TGTGCCAGCGCCTGGTACACTGAAGCTTTCTTT. It encodes CASAWYTEAFF.

The chain recombines TRBV10-3 with TRBJ1-4; unclear D gene. This CDR3 region has 13 residues. V was shortened by 6 bases and J by 6 bases, with 11 bases between the two germline ends. Germline V gives CDR1 ENHRY, CDR2 SYGVKD. The CDR3 is CAISVSRDEKLFF. CDR3 in DNA: TGTGCCATCAGCGTATCGCGGGATGAAAAACTGTTTTTT.

The chain has TRBV5-5 and TRBJ1-6, with D unresolved. V was cut by 0 bases and J by 8 bases, with 9 bases left in between. CDR3 length equals 14 residues. Germline CDR1 is SGHKS and CDR2 is YYEKEE (reference sequence). The CDR3 bases are TGTGCCAGCAGCTTGGTCTATTGGGATTCACCCCTCCACTTT. It encodes CASSLVYWDSPLHF.

The sample holds one count of this clone. The V and J genes are TRBV6-5 and TRBJ1-4; D is possibly TRBD1 (5 bases). The CDR3 is 15 residues long. CDR1 MNHEY and CDR2 SVGAGI come from the germline V gene. The V gene lost 4 bases and the J gene lost 7 bases, with 16 bases spanning the gap. CDR3 coding DNA: TGTGCCAGCAGTTCAGGGACGCCAGAGTCTGAAAAACTGTTTTTT. Residues: CASSSGTPESEKLFF.

The rearrangement joins TRBV5-1 to TRBJ2-3, with TRBD2 matching over 10 bases. Per the germline V gene, CDR1 is SGHRS and CDR2 is YFSETQ. Losses at the gene ends were 1 base for V and 5 bases for J; bases not matched to a gene: 4. The CDR3 extends over 15 amino acids. The CDR3: CASSLPSGSGDTQYF. CDR3 nucleotide sequence: TGCGCCAGCAGCTTGCCTAGCGGGAGTGGAGATACGCAGTATTTT.

The chain combines TRBV19 with TRBJ1-2; 9 bases are a match to TRBD1. Trimming cost V 5 bases and J 6 bases; bases outside gene matches: 13. This CDR3 contains 16 residues. Germline V lookup: CDR1 LNHDA, CDR2 SQIVND (reference sequence). CDR3 sequence reads: CASSPNPGQGLDGYTF. CDR3 in DNA: TGTGCCAGTAGTCCAAACCCGGGACAGGGACTGGATGGCTACACCTTC.

V and J are TRBV6-5 and TRBJ2-1; TRBD1 or TRBD2 may be the D gene (5 bases each). CDR3 length: 10 residues. The germline V gene has CDR1 MNHEY and CDR2 SVGAGI. Trimming shortened V by 6 bases and J by 12 bases, and 9 bases separated the two germline ends. The CDR3 sequence: CASRGVLQFF. CDR3 nucleotides: TGTGCCAGCAGGGGGGTTCTGCAGTTCTTC.

The chain combines TRBV20-1 with TRBJ2-5; D is uncertain. This CDR3 comprises 11 residues. V gave up 1 base and J gave up 4 bases, with 4 bases separating them. Germline assignment: CDR1 DFQATT and CDR2 SNEGSKA (reference sequence). In DNA form, the CDR3 reads TGCAGTGCTAGAGTTGTAGAGACCCAGTACTTC. Protein sequence: CSARVVETQYF.

The chain recombines TRBV11-2 with TRBJ2-2; D is ambiguous. The CDR3 is made up of 13 amino acids. The V gene's germline CDR1 is SGHAT and CDR2 FQNNGV. Trimming shortened V by 3 bases and J by 1 base, and 3 bases separated the two germline ends. CDR3 DNA sequence: TGTGCCAGCAGCTTTGGGAACACCGGGGAGCTGTTTTTT. Translation: CASSFGNTGELFF. Full variable domain (outside the CDR3, taken from reference TRBV11-2 and TRBJ2-2): EAGVAQSPRYKIIEKRQSVAFWCNPISGHATLYWYQQILGQGPKLLIQFQNNGVVDDSQLPKDRFSAERLKGVDSTLKIQPAKLEDSAVYLCASSFGNTGELFFGEGSRLTVL.

V and J are TRBV12-5 and TRBJ2-1, with 10 bases aligning to TRBD2. The CDR3 is 15 residues long. The germline V gene encodes CDR1 LGHNT and CDR2 FRNRAP. The J segment lost 6 bases and the V segment lost 6 bases, leaving 8 bases of the junction unmatched. The CDR3 DNA reads as TGTGCTAGTGGCCAAGCGGGAGGGCCGGGCAATGAGCAGTTCTTC. Amino acid sequence: CASGQAGGPGNEQFF.

The chain joins TRBV27 to TRBJ2-5; D tentatively fits TRBD1 or TRBD2 (5 bases each). The germline CDR1 and CDR2 sequences are MNHEY and SMNVEV (reference sequence). Trimming took off 8 bases at V and 1 base at J, with 14 bases between the two ends. This CDR3 is built from 14 residues. As DNA, the CDR3 is TGTGCCAGCTGGAGGCCGGGGCGCCAAGAGACCCAGTACTTC. Encoded protein: CASWRPGRQETQYF.

J is TRBJ2-1 and V is TRBV5-5; 11 bases agree with TRBD1. CDR3 length equals 18 residues. Germline values: CDR1 SGHKS, CDR2 YYEKEE (reference sequence). V dropped 4 bases and J dropped 7; count of bases not matched to a gene: 16. The CDR3 reads CASSRELRTGGAGNEQFF. The CDR3 DNA follows: TGTGCCAGCAGCCGCGAACTTAGGACAGGGGGCGCGGGGAATGAGCAGTTCTTC.

The V call is TRBV19, the J call TRBJ1-5, with 7 bases aligning to TRBD1. This CDR3 has 15 residues. The V gene's germline CDR1 is LNHDA and CDR2 SQIVND (reference sequence). The trim removed 5 bases at V and 6 bases at J, leaving 10 bases unmatched. Here the CDR3 DNA reads TGTGCCAGTAGTCATGGGACAGAGGGAGGTCAGCCCCAGCATTTT. This translates into CASSHGTEGGQPQHF.